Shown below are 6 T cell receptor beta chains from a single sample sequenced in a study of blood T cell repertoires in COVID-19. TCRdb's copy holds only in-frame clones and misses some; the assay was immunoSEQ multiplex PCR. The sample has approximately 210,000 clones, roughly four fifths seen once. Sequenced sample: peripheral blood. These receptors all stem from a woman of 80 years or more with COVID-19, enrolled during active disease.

Here the CDR3 DNA reads TGCGCCAGCAGCCAAGACCCGACGGGCTATGGCTACACCTTC. Amino acids: CASSQDPTGYGYTF. The chain links TRBV4-1 to TRBJ1-2, with D unclear. V was cut by 0 bases and J by 4 bases, with 9 bases left in between. There are 14 residues in the CDR3. Per germline, CDR1 MGHRA and CDR2 YSYEKL.

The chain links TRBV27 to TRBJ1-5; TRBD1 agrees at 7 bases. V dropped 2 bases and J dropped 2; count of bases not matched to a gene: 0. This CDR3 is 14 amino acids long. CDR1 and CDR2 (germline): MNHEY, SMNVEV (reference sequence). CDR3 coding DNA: TGTGCCAGCAGTTTAACAGGGGGCAATCAGCCCCAGCATTTT. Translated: CASSLTGGNQPQHF.

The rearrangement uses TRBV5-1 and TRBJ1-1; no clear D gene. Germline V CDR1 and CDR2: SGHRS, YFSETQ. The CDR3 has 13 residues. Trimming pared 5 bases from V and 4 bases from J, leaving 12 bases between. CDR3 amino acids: CASRGGSRTEAFF. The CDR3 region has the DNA TGCGCCAGCAGGGGAGGGTCCCGCACTGAAGCTTTCTTT.

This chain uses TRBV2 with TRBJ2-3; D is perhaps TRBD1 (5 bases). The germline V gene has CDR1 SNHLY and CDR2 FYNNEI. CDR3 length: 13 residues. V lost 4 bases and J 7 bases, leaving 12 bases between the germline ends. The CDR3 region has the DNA TGTGCCAGCAGTGGGCTCCAGGGAAATACGCAGTATTTT. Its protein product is CASSGLQGNTQYF. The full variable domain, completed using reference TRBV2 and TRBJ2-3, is EPEVTQTPSHQVTQMGQEVILRCVPISNHLYFYWYRQILGQKVEFLVSFYNNEISEKSEIFDDQFSVERPDGSNFTLKIRSTKLEDSAMYFCASSGLQGNTQYFGPGTRLTVL.

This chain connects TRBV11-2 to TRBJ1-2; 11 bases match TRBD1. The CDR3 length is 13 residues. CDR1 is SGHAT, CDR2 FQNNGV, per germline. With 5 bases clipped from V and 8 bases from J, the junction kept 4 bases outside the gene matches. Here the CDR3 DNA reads TGTGCCAGCAGCGCAGGGACAGGGGGAGGCTACACCTTC. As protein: CASSAGTGGGYTF.

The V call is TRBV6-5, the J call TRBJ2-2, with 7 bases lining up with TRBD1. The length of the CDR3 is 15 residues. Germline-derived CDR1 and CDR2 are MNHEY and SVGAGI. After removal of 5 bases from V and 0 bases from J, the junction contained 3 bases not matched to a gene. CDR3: CASSPGTANTGELFF. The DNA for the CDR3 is TGTGCCAGCAGTCCCGGGACAGCGAACACCGGGGAGCTGTTTTTT.